What follows are 13 T cell receptor beta chains derived from one specimen sequenced in a study of CD8 T cells in ankylosing spondylitis. TCRdb re-derived calls from the 5' RACE reads in MiXCR, one entry per CDR3 protein. The sample has some 140,000 distinct CDR3 sequences, around 6.6% seen once; the top ten hold 12%. Source material: blood, either unsorted or a sorted T cell fraction (not recorded which). These receptor sequences come from a female donor with ankylosing spondylitis or in good health (not recorded which).

In this sample, this clonotype turned up many times. The rearrangement uses TRBV14 and TRBJ2-2; TRBD1 matches 9 bases. Germline CDR1 is SGHDN and CDR2 is FVKESK. The CDR3 sequence is 16 residues long. V lost 6 bases, J lost 3 bases, and 8 bases stayed unmatched. CDR3: CASRLTGGGDTGELFF. CDR3 sequence (DNA): TGTGCCAGCAGACTAACAGGGGGCGGCGACACCGGGGAGCTGTTTTTT.

This clonotype showed up just a few times. The chain is built from TRBV7-9 and TRBJ1-1, with D hard to call. Deletions cut 3 bases from V and 7 bases from J, with 12 bases between. The CDR3 consists of 13 residues. Germline CDR1 and CDR2: SEHNR and FQNEAQ (reference sequence). The CDR3 DNA reads as TGTGCCAGCAGCTTCGGCGGGGTGGATGAAGCTTTCTTT. Its protein product is CASSFGGVDEAFF.

This clonotype was counted ten times or more. The chain joins TRBV7-9 to TRBJ2-2; D remains ambiguous. V dropped 5 bases and J dropped 2 bases, with 9 bases sitting between them. This CDR3 has 14 residues. Looked up from germline, CDR1 is SEHNR and CDR2 is FQNEAQ (reference sequence). In DNA form, the CDR3 reads TGTGCCAGCAGCGCTCGGACCAACACCGGGGAGCTGTTTTTT. Its protein product is CASSARTNTGELFF.

With respect to this clonotype: It may be a read error: a sequence one base away is much more abundant. The rearrangement links TRBV7-2 to TRBJ2-1; a possible D gene is TRBD1 (5 bases). Germline V gives CDR1 SGHTA, CDR2 FQGNSA. The CDR3 spans 17 residues. Trimming took 3 bases from V and 8 from J, leaving 23 bases between them. The CDR3 here is CASSFMTVVTVGDEQFF. As DNA, the CDR3 is TGTGCCAGCAGCTTCATGACTGTAGTGACAGTCGGCGATGAGCAGTTCTTC.

This clonotype was detected ten times or more. The chain employs TRBV21-1 and TRBJ2-7; the table's D call, TRBD1, has no DNA check behind it. TRBV21-1 is a documented pseudogene. The CDR3 covers 17 residues. The CDR3 here is CASSKRRTGLTSYEQYF. CDR3 bases: TGTGCCAGCAGCAAAAGGAGGACAGGGCTTACCTCCTACGAGCAGTACTTC.

This clonotype was counted ten times or more. The chain recombines TRBV20-1 with TRBJ2-4; D call uncertain. This CDR3 region has 13 residues. Germline V gene lookup returns CDR1 DFQATT and CDR2 SNEGSKA (reference sequence). V lost 5 bases and J 3 bases, leaving 11 bases between the germline ends. CDR3 in amino acids: CSAPGSNKNIQYF. CDR3 coding DNA: TGCAGTGCTCCCGGGTCCAACAAAAACATTCAGTACTTC.

This clonotype was seen repeatedly, ten times or more. J is TRBJ1-2 and V is TRBV20-1; D ambiguous. The germline V gene has CDR1 DFQATT and CDR2 SNEGSKA (reference sequence). The V and J ends lost 1 base and 2 bases respectively, with 14 bases between them. This CDR3 region has 15 residues. This CDR3 is CSARGPAIGNYGYTF. CDR3 nucleotide sequence: TGCAGTGCTAGAGGTCCCGCTATTGGGAACTATGGCTACACCTTC.

This clonotype showed up just a few times. This chain joins TRBV27 and TRBJ2-3; 16 nucleotides match TRBD2. V was pared by 0 bases and J by 0 bases, with 3 bases of the junction left unmatched. The CDR3 spans 19 residues. Germline V gene sequence: CDR1 MNHEY, CDR2 SMNVEV (reference sequence). CDR3 sequence: CASSLSGLAGGPSTDTQYF. The DNA for the CDR3 is TGTGCCAGCAGTTTATCGGGACTAGCGGGGGGGCCGAGCACAGATACGCAGTATTTT.

The chain is built from TRBV19 and TRBJ2-3; possible D gene TRBD2, 6 bases. Per the germline V gene, CDR1 is LNHDA and CDR2 is SQIVND (reference sequence). This CDR3 region has 13 residues. V lost 5 bases and J 5 bases, leaving 11 bases between the germline ends. The CDR3 DNA follows: TGTGCCAGTAGTGGAGGGCTCCAAGATACGCAGTATTTT. Translated: CASSGGLQDTQYF.

This clonotype was counted at least ten times. This rearrangement joins TRBV6-6 to TRBJ2-7; D gene unclear. The CDR3 is made up of 13 amino acids. Trimming pared 5 bases from V and 6 bases from J, leaving 14 bases between. Germline-derived CDR1 and CDR2 are MNHNY and SVGAGI (reference sequence). The CDR3 here is CASSPVAAPEQYF. For the CDR3, the DNA is TGTGCCAGCAGTCCTGTTGCAGCGCCCGAGCAGTACTTC.

This clonotype has at least ten counts. The gene calls are TRBV20-1 and TRBJ2-7; D might be TRBD2 (5 bases). This CDR3 spans 13 amino acids. Trimming removed 0 bases at V and 1 base at J, with 7 bases between. Per germline, CDR1 DFQATT and CDR2 SNEGSKA (reference sequence). CDR3 loop: CSARDTRSYEQYF. The CDR3 bases are TGCAGTGCTAGAGACACTAGATCCTACGAGCAGTACTTC.

This clonotype was detected many times. CDR3 sequence reads: CASSPRVRTGVLSTDTQYF. DNA of the CDR3: TGTGCCAGCAGTCCCAGGGTCAGGACAGGGGTTTTAAGCACAGATACGCAGTATTTT. The rearrangement uses TRBV12-3 or TRBV12-4 and TRBJ2-3; 9 nucleotides agree with TRBD1. The CDR3 runs to 19 residues. V gave up 5 bases and J gave up 0 bases; unmatched junction bases: 15.

This clonotype occurred many times. This chain connects TRBV20-1 to TRBJ2-6; D gene unclear. Germline CDR1 and CDR2: DFQATT and SNEGSKA (reference sequence). This CDR3 is built from 15 residues. The ends were cut back, 3 bases at V and 1 base at J, with 10 bases in the middle. Written as DNA, the CDR3 is TGCAGTGCTAGGGACCAAAGATCTGGGGCCAACGTCCTGACTTTC. Its translation is CSARDQRSGANVLTF.